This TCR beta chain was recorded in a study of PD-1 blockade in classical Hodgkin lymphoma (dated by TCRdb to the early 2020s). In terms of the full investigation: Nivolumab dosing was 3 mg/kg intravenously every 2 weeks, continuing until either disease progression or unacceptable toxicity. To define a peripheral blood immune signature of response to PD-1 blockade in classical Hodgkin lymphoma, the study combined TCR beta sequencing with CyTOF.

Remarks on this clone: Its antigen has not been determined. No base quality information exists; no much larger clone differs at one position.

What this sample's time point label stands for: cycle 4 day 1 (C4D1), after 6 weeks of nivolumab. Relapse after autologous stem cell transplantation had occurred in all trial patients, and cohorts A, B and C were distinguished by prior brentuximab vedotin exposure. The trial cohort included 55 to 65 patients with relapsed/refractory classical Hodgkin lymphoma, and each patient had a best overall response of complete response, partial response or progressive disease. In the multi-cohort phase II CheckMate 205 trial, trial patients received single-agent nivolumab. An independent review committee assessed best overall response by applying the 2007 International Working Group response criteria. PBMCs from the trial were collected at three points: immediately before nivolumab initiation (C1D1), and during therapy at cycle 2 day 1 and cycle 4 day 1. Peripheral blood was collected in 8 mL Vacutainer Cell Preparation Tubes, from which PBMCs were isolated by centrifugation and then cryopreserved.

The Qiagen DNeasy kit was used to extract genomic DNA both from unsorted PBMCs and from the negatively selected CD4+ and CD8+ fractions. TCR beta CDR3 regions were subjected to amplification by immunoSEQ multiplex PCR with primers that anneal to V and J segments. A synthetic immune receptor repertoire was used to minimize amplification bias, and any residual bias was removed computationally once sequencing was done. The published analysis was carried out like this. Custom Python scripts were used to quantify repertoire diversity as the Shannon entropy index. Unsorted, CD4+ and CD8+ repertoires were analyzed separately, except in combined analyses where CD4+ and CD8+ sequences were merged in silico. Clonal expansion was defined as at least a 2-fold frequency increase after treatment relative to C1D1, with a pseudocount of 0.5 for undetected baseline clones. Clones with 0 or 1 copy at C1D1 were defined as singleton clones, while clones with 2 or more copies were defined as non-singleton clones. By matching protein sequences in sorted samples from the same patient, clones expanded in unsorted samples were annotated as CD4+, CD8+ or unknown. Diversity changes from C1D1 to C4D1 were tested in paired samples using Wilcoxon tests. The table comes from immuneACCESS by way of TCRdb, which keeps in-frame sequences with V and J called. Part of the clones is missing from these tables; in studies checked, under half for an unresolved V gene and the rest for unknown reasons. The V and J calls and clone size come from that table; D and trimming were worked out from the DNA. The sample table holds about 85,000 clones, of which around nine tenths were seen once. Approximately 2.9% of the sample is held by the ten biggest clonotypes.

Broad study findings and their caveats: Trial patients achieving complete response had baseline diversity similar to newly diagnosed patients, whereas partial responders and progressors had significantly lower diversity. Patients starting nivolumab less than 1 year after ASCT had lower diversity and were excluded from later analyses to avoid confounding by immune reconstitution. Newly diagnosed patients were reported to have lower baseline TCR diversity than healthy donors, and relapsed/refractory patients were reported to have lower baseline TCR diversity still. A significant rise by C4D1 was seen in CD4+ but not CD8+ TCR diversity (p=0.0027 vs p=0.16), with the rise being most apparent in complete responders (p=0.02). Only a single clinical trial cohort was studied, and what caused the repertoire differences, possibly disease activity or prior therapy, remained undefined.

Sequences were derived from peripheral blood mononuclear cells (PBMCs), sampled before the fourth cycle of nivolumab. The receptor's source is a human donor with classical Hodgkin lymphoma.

The sequence in DNA is TGTGCCAGCAGTTCCAGGGGGCGTTGGTCATCTGGAAACACCATATATTTT. This encodes CASSSRGRWSSGNTIYF. Rearrangement joined TRBV28 to TRBJ1-3, and 8 junctional nucleotides match TRBD1. CDR1 and CDR2 are drawn from the germline V gene: MDHEN, SYDVKM. The CDR3 has 17 amino acids, counting the end cysteine and phenylalanine. The CDR3 DNA has 51 bases and is translated from base 1. Germline trimming: 4 bases from V, 1 base from J; junction bases outside gene matches: 9.